The subject of this entry is one TCR beta chain. Antigen unknown. This record belongs to a study of T-cell reconstitution after alpha-beta-depleted transplantation in children. Study conclusions and caveats: Recipient T cells and thymic progenitors that survived were the source of the high TCRbeta diversity seen at day 60 in some patients. About two months after transplant, alpha-beta T cells reportedly came from several hundred expanded graft clones. Hyperexpanded clones declined; after one year, newly produced T cells mostly supplied diversity.

The library targeted TCRbeta and was prepared with unique molecular identifiers. From the PCR reads, TCRdb called clonotypes with MiXCR, one entry per CDR3 protein. The sample has about 440,000 distinct CDR3 sequences, approximately 41% seen once. This CDR3 is built from 15 residues. Per the germline V gene, CDR1 is SGHTA and CDR2 is FQGNSA. V shed 5 bases, J shed 6 bases, and the junction held 12 bases outside the gene matches. The sequence was collected from a girl aged 2-10 years with aplastic anemia, due to receive a stem cell transplant. The sequencing used PBMCs, collected before TCRalphabeta/CD19-depleted stem cell transplant. The chain links TRBV7-2 to TRBJ2-7, with 8 nucleotides matching TRBD2. CDR3 nucleotide sequence: TGTGCCAGCAGCCTGGGGGCAGCGGGAGTCCGCGAGCAGTACTTC. Its translation is CASSLGAAGVREQYF.